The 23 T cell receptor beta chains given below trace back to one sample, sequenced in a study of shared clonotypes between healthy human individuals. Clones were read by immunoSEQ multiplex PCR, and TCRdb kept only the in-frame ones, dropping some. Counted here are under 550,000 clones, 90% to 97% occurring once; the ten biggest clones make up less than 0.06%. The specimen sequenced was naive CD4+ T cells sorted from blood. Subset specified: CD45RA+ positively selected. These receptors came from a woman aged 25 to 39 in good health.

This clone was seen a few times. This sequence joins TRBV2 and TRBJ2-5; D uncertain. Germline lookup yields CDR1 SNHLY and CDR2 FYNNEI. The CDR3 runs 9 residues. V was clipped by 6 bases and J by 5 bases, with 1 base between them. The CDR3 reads CASRETQYF. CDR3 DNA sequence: TGTGCCAGCAGGGAGACCCAGTACTTC.

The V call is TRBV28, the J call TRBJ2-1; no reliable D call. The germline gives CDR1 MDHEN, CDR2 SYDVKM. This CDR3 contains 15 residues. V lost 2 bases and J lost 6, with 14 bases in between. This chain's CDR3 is CASSLHSAASNEQFF. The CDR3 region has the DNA TGTGCCAGCAGTTTACATAGTGCGGCCAGCAATGAGCAGTTCTTC.

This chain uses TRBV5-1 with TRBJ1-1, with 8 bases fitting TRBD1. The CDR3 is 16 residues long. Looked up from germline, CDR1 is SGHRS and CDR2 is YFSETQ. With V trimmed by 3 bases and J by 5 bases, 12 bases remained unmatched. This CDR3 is CASSSSRDRWPTEAFF. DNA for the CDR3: TGCGCCAGCAGCTCGTCCCGGGACAGGTGGCCGACTGAAGCTTTCTTT. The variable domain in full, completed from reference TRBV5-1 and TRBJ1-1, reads KAGVTQTPRYLIKTRGQQVTLSCSPISGHRSVSWYQQTPGQGLQFLFEYFSETQRNKGNFPGRFSGRQFSNSRSEMNVSTLELGDSALYLCASSSSRDRWPTEAFFGQGTRLTVV.

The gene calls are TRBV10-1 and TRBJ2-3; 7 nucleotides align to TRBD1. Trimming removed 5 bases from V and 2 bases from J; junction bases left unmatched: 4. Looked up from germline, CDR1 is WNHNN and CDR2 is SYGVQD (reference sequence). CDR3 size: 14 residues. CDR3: CASSNDRVTDTQYF. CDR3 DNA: TGCGCCAGCAGTAATGACAGGGTCACAGATACGCAGTATTTT.

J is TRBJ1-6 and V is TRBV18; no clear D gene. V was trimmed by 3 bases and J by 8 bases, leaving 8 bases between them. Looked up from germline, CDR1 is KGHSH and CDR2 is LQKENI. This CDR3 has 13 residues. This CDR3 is CASSPASDSPLHF. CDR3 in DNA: TGTGCCAGCTCACCCGCGTCAGATTCACCCCTCCACTTT.

The CDR3 DNA reads as TGTGCCAGCAGCTTAAGTGGCGGGAACACTGAAGCTTTCTTT. Translated, it gives CASSLSGGNTEAFF. The genes are TRBV7-2 and TRBJ1-1; D is uncertain. Germline CDR1 reads SGHTA; CDR2 reads FQGNSA. The CDR3 runs 14 residues. Trimming pared 2 bases from V and 1 base from J, leaving 8 bases between.

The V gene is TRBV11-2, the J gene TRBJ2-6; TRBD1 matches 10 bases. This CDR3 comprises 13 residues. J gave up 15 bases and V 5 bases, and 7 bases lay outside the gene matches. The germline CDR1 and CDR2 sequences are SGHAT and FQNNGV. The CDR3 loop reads CASSLDRGDSLTF. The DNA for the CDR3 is TGTGCCAGCAGCCTGGACAGGGGGGACTCCCTGACTTTC.

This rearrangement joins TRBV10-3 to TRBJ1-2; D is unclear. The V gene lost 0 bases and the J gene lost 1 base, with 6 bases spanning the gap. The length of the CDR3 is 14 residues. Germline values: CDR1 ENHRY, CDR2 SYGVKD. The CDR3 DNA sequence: TGTGCCATCAGTGAGTCTACGGTTAACTATGGCTACACCTTC. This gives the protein CAISESTVNYGYTF.

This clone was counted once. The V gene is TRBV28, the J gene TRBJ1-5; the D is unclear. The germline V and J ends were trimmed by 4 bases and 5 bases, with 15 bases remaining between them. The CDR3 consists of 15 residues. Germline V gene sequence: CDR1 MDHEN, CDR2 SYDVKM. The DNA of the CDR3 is TGTGCCAGCAGTTCCTGGACGGGGATTGATCAGCCCCAGCATTTT. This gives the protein CASSSWTGIDQPQHF.

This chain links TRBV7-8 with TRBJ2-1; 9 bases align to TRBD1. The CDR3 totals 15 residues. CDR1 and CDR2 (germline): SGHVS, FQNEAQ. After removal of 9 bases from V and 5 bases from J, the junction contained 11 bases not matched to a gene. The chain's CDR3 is CARFNPGTGNNEQFF. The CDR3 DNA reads TGTGCCAGATTCAACCCCGGGACAGGGAACAATGAGCAGTTCTTC.

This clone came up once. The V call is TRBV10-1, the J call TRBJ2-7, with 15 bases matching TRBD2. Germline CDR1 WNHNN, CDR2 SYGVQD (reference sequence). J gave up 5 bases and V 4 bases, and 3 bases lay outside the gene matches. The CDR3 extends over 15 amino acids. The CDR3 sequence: CASSAGTSGRNEQYF. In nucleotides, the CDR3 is TGCGCCAGCAGTGCAGGGACTAGCGGGAGGAACGAGCAGTACTTC.

CDR3 in DNA: TGTGCCAGCAGCTCAGACAGGTTACCTAACTATGGCTACACCTTC. Residues: CASSSDRLPNYGYTF. The chain uses TRBV7-3 and TRBJ1-2, with D possibly matching TRBD1 (6 bases). Trimming removed 4 bases at V and 0 bases at J, with 12 bases between. CDR3 size: 15 residues. CDR1 and CDR2 (germline): SGHTA, FQGTGA.

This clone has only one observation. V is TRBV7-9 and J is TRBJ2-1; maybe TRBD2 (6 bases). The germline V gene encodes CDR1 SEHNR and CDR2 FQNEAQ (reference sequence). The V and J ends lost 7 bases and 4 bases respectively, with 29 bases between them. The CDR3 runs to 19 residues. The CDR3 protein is CASTPRGYNRVPKYNEQFF. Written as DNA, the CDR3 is TGTGCCAGCACCCCCCGGGGGTACAATCGGGTGCCCAAATACAATGAGCAGTTCTTC.

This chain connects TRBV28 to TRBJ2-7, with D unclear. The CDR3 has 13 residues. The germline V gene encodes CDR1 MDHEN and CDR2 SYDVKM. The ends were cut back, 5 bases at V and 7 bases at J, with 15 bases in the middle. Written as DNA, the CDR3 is TGTGCCAGCAGTCCCGCCTCTACGGGTGAGCAGTACTTC. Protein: CASSPASTGEQYF.

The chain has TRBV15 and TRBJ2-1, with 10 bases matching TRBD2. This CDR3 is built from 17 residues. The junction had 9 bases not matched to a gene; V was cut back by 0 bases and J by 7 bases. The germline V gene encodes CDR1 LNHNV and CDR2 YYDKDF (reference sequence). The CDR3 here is CATSREVTSGIYNEQFF. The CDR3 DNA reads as TGTGCCACCAGCAGAGAAGTCACTAGCGGGATTTATAATGAGCAGTTCTTC.

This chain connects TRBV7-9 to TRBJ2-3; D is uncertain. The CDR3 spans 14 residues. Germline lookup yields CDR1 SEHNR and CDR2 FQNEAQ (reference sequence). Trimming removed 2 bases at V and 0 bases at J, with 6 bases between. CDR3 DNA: TGTGCCAGCAGCTTAAGGCGGAGCACAGATACGCAGTATTTT. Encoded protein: CASSLRRSTDTQYF.

The CDR3 bases are TGCGCCAGCAGCCCCGGGGCTACAACTAATGAAAAACTGTTTTTT. Its translation: CASSPGATTNEKLFF. The chain combines TRBV5-1 with TRBJ1-4, with a weak D call TRBD1 (5 bases). V was shortened by 4 bases and J by 0 bases, with 10 bases between the two germline ends. The CDR3 has 15 residues. Germline CDR1 reads SGHRS; CDR2 reads YFSETQ.

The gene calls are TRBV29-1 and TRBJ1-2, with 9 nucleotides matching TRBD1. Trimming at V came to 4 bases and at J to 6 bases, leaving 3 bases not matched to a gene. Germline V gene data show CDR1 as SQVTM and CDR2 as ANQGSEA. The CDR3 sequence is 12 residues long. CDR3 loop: CSVVRTGDGYTF. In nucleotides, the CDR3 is TGCAGCGTTGTACGGACAGGGGATGGCTACACCTTC.

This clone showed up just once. The CDR3 DNA reads TGTGCCAGCTCACCTACTAGCGGAGTCTACAATGAGCAGTTCTTC. As protein: CASSPTSGVYNEQFF. The rearrangement joins TRBV18 to TRBJ2-1; the match to TRBD2 covers 8 bases. From germline, CDR1 is KGHSH and CDR2 LQKENI. V shed 3 bases, J shed 3 bases, and the junction held 4 bases outside the gene matches. The CDR3 runs to 15 residues.

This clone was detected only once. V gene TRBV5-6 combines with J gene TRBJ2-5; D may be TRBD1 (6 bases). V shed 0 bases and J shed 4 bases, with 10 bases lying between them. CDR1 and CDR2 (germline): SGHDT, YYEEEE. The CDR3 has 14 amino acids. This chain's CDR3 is CASSLVTGLETQYF. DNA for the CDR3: TGTGCCAGCAGCTTGGTTACAGGGCTAGAGACCCAGTACTTC.

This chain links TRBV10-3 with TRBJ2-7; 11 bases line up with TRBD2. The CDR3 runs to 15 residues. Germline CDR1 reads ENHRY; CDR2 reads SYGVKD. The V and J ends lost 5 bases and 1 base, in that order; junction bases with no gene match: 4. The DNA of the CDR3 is TGTGCCATCAGTCAGACTAGCGGGATTTCCTACGAGCAGTACTTC. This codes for CAISQTSGISYEQYF.

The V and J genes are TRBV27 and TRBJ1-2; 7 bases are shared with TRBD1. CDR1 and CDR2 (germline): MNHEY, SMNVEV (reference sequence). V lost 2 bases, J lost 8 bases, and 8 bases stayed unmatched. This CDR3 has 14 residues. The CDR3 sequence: CASSLHRQGNGYTF. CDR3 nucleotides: TGTGCCAGCAGTTTACACAGACAGGGTAACGGCTACACCTTC.

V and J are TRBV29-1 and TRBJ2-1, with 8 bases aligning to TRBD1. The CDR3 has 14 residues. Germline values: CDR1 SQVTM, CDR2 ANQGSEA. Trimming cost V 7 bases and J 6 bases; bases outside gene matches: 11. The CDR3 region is CSGGQGTIGNEQFF. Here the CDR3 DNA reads TGCAGCGGCGGACAGGGAACAATCGGCAATGAGCAGTTCTTC.